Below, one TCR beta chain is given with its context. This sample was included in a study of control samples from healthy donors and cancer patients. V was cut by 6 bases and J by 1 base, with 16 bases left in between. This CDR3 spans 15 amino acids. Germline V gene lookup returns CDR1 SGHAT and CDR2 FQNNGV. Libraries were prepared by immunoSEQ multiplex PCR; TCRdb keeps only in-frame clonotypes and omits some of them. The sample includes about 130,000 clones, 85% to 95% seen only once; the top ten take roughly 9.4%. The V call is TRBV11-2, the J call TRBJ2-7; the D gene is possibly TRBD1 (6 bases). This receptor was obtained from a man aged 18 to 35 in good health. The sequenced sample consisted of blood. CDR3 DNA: TGTGCCAGCAGTAACCACAGGGCACTTTCCTACGAGCAGTACTTC. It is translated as CASSNHRALSYEQYF.